One sample yielded the 24 T cell receptor beta chains listed below, sequenced in a study of cytomegalovirus exposure and HLA in healthy donors. 60 Vbeta and 13 Jbeta primers were used in PCR. Assay used: immunoSEQ multiplex PCR; TCRdb lists only in-frame clones, some missing. Of some 170,000 clones listed, roughly 80% are singletons. The specimen was PBMCs. These receptors were collected from a woman in her 30s in good health and CMV-seropositive.

This clone was observed a few times. V and J are TRBV6-7 and TRBJ1-2; D is unclear. TRBV6-7 has ORF status, its function being uncertain. Deletions cut 9 bases from V and 3 bases from J, with 11 bases between. The CDR3 runs to 12 residues. The CDR3 region is CASPPWHYGYTF. The CDR3 region has the DNA TGTGCCAGTCCCCCGTGGCACTATGGCTACACCTTC.

The chain has TRBV7-2 and TRBJ2-5; D is perhaps TRBD2 (7 bases). There are 14 residues in the CDR3. Germline assignment: CDR1 SGHTA and CDR2 FQGNSA. V was shortened by 2 bases and J by 4 bases, with 11 bases between the two germline ends. CDR3 protein: CASSLQRGAETQYF. The CDR3 coding sequence is TGTGCCAGCAGCTTACAACGGGGGGCAGAGACCCAGTACTTC.

The chain joins TRBV23-1 to TRBJ2-7; 10 bases fit TRBD1. TRBV23-1 is noted as an ORF with a role that remains uncertain. The V gene end was trimmed by 4 bases and the J gene end by 6 bases; junction bases not matched to a gene: 12. CDR3 length: 16 amino acids. The CDR3 is CASSLNEGDRGGEQYF. CDR3 sequence (DNA): TGCGCCAGCAGTCTCAATGAGGGGGACAGGGGAGGCGAGCAGTACTTC.

This clone was seen a few times. V gene TRBV7-8 combines with J gene TRBJ2-7, with D hard to call. Germline V gene lookup returns CDR1 SGHVS and CDR2 FQNEAQ. Trimming pared 0 bases from V and 0 bases from J, leaving 18 bases between. The CDR3 loop spans 18 amino acids. The CDR3 region is CASSLAPISGFSSYEQYF. CDR3 bases: TGTGCCAGCAGCTTAGCACCAATATCAGGTTTCAGCTCCTACGAGCAGTACTTC.

This clone has a handful of counts. The chain carries TRBV5-4 and TRBJ2-3; 7 bases align to TRBD1. Germline trimming cut 5 bases from V and 0 bases from J; bases unmatched to any gene: 15. The CDR3 runs to 18 residues. CDR1 and CDR2 (germline): SGHNT, YYREEE (reference sequence). CDR3 sequence (DNA): TGTGCCAGCAGTCCTCTCGGAACAGGGGTCCTTAGCACAGATACGCAGTATTTT. This sequence encodes CASSPLGTGVLSTDTQYF.

The chain employs TRBV19 and TRBJ1-2; 7 nucleotides agree with TRBD1. The V gene end was trimmed by 9 bases and the J gene end by 1 base; junction bases not matched to a gene: 11. The CDR3 loop spans 15 amino acids. The V gene's germline CDR1 is LNHDA and CDR2 SQIVND (reference sequence). In nucleotides, the CDR3 is TGTGCCAGCATTCGAGAGACAGGGAATAACTATGGCTACACCTTC. Encoded protein: CASIRETGNNYGYTF.

The J gene is TRBJ1-2, the V gene TRBV29-1, with 7 bases aligning to TRBD1. J gave up 2 bases and V 7 bases, and 7 bases lay outside the gene matches. Per germline, CDR1 SQVTM and CDR2 ANQGSEA. The CDR3 covers 13 residues. In nucleotides, the CDR3 is TGCAGCGCCCCCCAGACAGGGAACTATGGCTACACCTTC. Translation: CSAPQTGNYGYTF.

This clone was seen a single time. The rearrangement links TRBV6-1 to TRBJ1-5; D is undetermined. Between the trimmed V and J ends, which lost 5 bases and 5 bases, there was a span of 16 bases. There are 15 residues in the CDR3. The germline gives CDR1 MNHNS, CDR2 SASEGT. CDR3 DNA sequence: TGTGCCAGCAGTCGCGAAGGGTTCGGGGATCAGCCCCAGCATTTT. It is translated as CASSREGFGDQPQHF.

The chain carries TRBV11-3 and TRBJ2-5; tentative D call: TRBD2 (5 bases). CDR1 and CDR2 from the germline V gene are SGHNT and YENEEA. V was shortened by 5 bases and J by 1 base, with 20 bases between the two germline ends. The CDR3 is made up of 17 amino acids. As DNA, the CDR3 is TGTGCCAGCAGCGCCCGCGCCCTCCCGGGATCCCAAGAGACCCAGTACTTC. Its protein is CASSARALPGSQETQYF.

V and J are TRBV19 and TRBJ2-3; TRBD2 agrees at 10 bases. This CDR3 is 16 amino acids long. CDR1 is LNHDA and CDR2 is SQIVND in the germline V gene (reference sequence). V was clipped by 3 bases and J by 8 bases; unmatched bases: 11. The CDR3 sequence: CASSILSGGGPSTQYF. The DNA of the CDR3 is TGTGCCAGTAGTATTTTGAGCGGGGGGGGTCCTTCTACGCAGTATTTT.

The CDR3 here is CASSPTTTGGTEAFF. The CDR3 DNA reads as TGTGCCAGCTCACCTACTACGACAGGGGGCACTGAAGCTTTCTTT. The chain carries TRBV18 and TRBJ1-1; 9 positions match TRBD1. The CDR3 has 15 amino acids. Germline loops: CDR1 KGHSH, CDR2 LQKENI. With 3 bases clipped from V and 4 bases from J, the junction kept 6 bases outside the gene matches.

J is TRBJ2-1 and V is TRBV7-2; D might be TRBD1 (5 bases). V was shortened by 3 bases and J by 1 base, with 13 bases between the two germline ends. This CDR3 is 16 amino acids long. Germline V gene data show CDR1 as SGHTA and CDR2 as FQGNSA. CDR3 coding DNA: TGTGCCAGCAGCTTTTCCAGGGCTTCGTCCTACAATGAGCAGTTCTTC. It codes for CASSFSRASSYNEQFF.

CDR3 amino acids: CASSLTGRTSGGEETQYF. CDR3 bases: TGTGCCAGCAGCTTAACGGGGAGGACTAGCGGGGGTGAAGAGACCCAGTACTTC. The chain uses TRBV7-2 and TRBJ2-5, with 13 bases lining up with TRBD2. Per the germline V gene, CDR1 is SGHTA and CDR2 is FQGNSA. V lost 2 bases to trimming and J lost 3 bases; unmatched junction nucleotides: 9. This CDR3 contains 18 residues.

This clone showed up just a few times. The chain carries TRBV29-1 and TRBJ2-2; 7 nucleotides agree with TRBD1. The germline CDR1 and CDR2 sequences are SQVTM and ANQGSEA. This CDR3 contains 14 residues. Unmatched junction bases numbered 5, after V lost 4 bases and J lost 3 bases. The CDR3 nucleotides read TGCAGCGTTGGGGGACAGCAGTACACCGGGGAGCTGTTTTTT. It specifies CSVGGQQYTGELFF.

The chain joins TRBV5-1 to TRBJ1-2; perhaps TRBD1 as D (6 bases). The length of the CDR3 is 16 residues. Germline V lookup: CDR1 SGHRS, CDR2 YFSETQ. V lost 4 bases, J lost 5 bases, and 21 bases lay in between. CDR3 nucleotides: TGCGCCAGCAGCCCTGATGGACAGCCCGGTGGGTATGGCTACACCTTC. It encodes CASSPDGQPGGYGYTF.

V gene TRBV6-6 combines with J gene TRBJ2-7; TRBD1 matches at 7 bases. There are 14 residues in the CDR3. The germline gives CDR1 MNHNY, CDR2 SVGAGI (reference sequence). J lost 2 bases, V lost 0 bases, and 1 base had no gene match. Here the CDR3 reads CASSYSTGTYEQYF. CDR3 nucleotide sequence: TGTGCCAGCAGTTACTCGACAGGGACCTACGAGCAGTACTTC.

CDR3 amino acids: CASSFLTGILNQPQHF. Written as DNA, the CDR3 is TGTGCCAGCAGCTTTTTAACAGGTATACTCAATCAGCCCCAGCATTTT. The chain joins TRBV5-8 to TRBJ1-5; maybe TRBD1 (5 bases). The CDR3 covers 16 residues. Looked up from germline, CDR1 is SGHTS and CDR2 is YDEGEE. V lost 2 bases, J lost 3 bases, and 15 bases lay in between.

The genes are TRBV6-1 and TRBJ1-1; 9 bases line up with TRBD1. After removal of 3 bases from V and 8 bases from J, the junction contained 7 bases not matched to a gene. Per the germline V gene, CDR1 is MNHNS and CDR2 is SASEGT. The CDR3 is made up of 14 amino acids. This CDR3 is CASSESGTGIEAFF. DNA of the CDR3: TGTGCCAGCAGTGAGTCCGGGACAGGGATCGAAGCTTTCTTT.

The chain recombines TRBV28 with TRBJ2-7; D gene ambiguous. Germline assignment: CDR1 MDHEN and CDR2 SYDVKM. The CDR3 runs to 14 residues. Deletions cut 2 bases from V and 2 bases from J, with 10 bases between. CDR3 sequence reads: CASSLGGGTYEQYF. CDR3 nucleotides: TGTGCCAGCAGTTTAGGTGGCGGAACCTACGAGCAGTACTTC.

The chain combines TRBV5-6 with TRBJ1-1; tentative D call: TRBD1 (5 bases). The V end lost 2 bases, the J end lost 8 bases, and 19 bases lay between the germline ends. CDR3 length: 15 amino acids. Germline V gives CDR1 SGHDT, CDR2 YYEEEE. The CDR3 loop reads CASSFWGWRDVEAFF. CDR3 in DNA: TGTGCCAGCAGCTTTTGGGGGTGGAGGGACGTGGAAGCTTTCTTT. Based on the CDR3 plus reference TRBV5-6 and TRBJ1-1, the full variable domain is DAGVTQSPTHLIKTRGQQVTLRCSPKSGHDTVSWYQQALGQGPQFIFQYYEEEERQRGNFPDRFSGHQFPNYSSELNVNALLLGDSALYLCASSFWGWRDVEAFFGQGTRLTVV.

This sequence joins TRBV6-5 and TRBJ1-2; 8 nucleotides match TRBD1. CDR3 length equals 13 residues. Germline values: CDR1 MNHEY, CDR2 SVGAGI. V shed 5 bases and J 6 bases; nucleotides not matched to a gene: 5. In nucleotides, the CDR3 is TGTGCCAGCAGTCTCCCAGGGGGCGATGGCTACACCTTC. Its protein product is CASSLPGGDGYTF.

V usage is TRBV29-1 and J usage is TRBJ2-5, with D possibly being TRBD2 (7 bases). CDR3 length: 12 amino acids. The germline V and J ends were trimmed by 3 bases and 11 bases, with 16 bases remaining between them. Germline V gene lookup returns CDR1 SQVTM and CDR2 ANQGSEA. The CDR3 sequence is CSVDRGAGEQYF. CDR3 nucleotides: TGCAGCGTTGACCGGGGGGCCGGGGAGCAGTACTTC.

The chain links TRBV10-2 to TRBJ1-1; maybe TRBD1 (5 bases). Germline CDR1 WSHSY, CDR2 SAAADI. Deletions cut 5 bases from V and 4 bases from J, with 11 bases between. The CDR3 has 13 amino acids. The CDR3 region is CASSQGGSTEAFF. In DNA form, the CDR3 reads TGCGCCAGCAGTCAGGGAGGGAGCACTGAAGCTTTCTTT.

This clone showed up just a few times. The chain uses TRBV7-2 and TRBJ2-2; TRBD2 is a possible D gene (6 bases). The CDR3 loop spans 15 amino acids. The germline gives CDR1 SGHTA, CDR2 FQGNSA. V was shortened by 2 bases and J by 4 bases, with 11 bases between the two germline ends. CDR3 sequence: CASSLSGVPTGELFF. The CDR3 DNA sequence: TGTGCCAGCAGCTTATCGGGGGTACCCACCGGGGAGCTGTTTTTT.